One sample yielded the 29 T cell receptor beta chains listed below, sequenced in a study of T cell responses to AZD1222 COVID-19 vaccine. The assay was immunoSEQ multiplex PCR, and TCRdb's table has in-frame clones only and misses some. The sample lists some 190,000 clones, more than 80% occurring once. Sequenced material: peripheral blood, taken on day 0 of AZD1222 vaccination. Receptors were obtained from an adult in good health.

This chain connects TRBV4-1 to TRBJ2-7, with 10 bases aligning to TRBD2. V gave up 4 bases and J gave up 3 bases; unmatched junction bases: 15. This CDR3 region has 18 residues. Germline CDR1 is MGHRA and CDR2 is YSYEKL. This CDR3 is CASSPQGYLAGGNYEQYF. The CDR3 bases are TGCGCCAGCAGCCCGCAAGGGTACTTAGCGGGGGGAAACTACGAGCAGTACTTC.

The chain is built from TRBV6-1 and TRBJ1-2, with 7 nucleotides matching TRBD1. The CDR3 is 18 residues long. The V gene's germline CDR1 is MNHNS and CDR2 SASEGT. V gave up 4 bases and J gave up 3 bases; unmatched junction bases: 17. The CDR3 DNA reads as TGTGCCAGCAGTGGGCGACATTGGAGGGGGCCCCTCGACTATGGCTACACCTTC. Encoded protein: CASSGRHWRGPLDYGYTF.

This chain uses TRBV7-3 with TRBJ2-6, with D perhaps matching TRBD1 or TRBD2 (5 bases each). Looked up from germline, CDR1 is SGHTA and CDR2 is FQGTGA. V was cut by 0 bases and J by 4 bases, with 7 bases left in between. The CDR3 extends over 15 amino acids. In DNA form, the CDR3 reads TGTGCCAGCAGCTTAACAGGGGACGGGGCCAACGTCCTGACTTTC. This translates into CASSLTGDGANVLTF.

The chain carries TRBV9 and TRBJ1-1, with D unresolved. The CDR3 is 13 amino acids. Germline V gene data show CDR1 as SGDLS and CDR2 as YYNGEE. V was trimmed by 5 bases and J by 2 bases, leaving 10 bases between them. CDR3 coding DNA: TGTGCCAGCAGTACCACACCCAACACTGAAGCTTTCTTT. Translation gives CASSTTPNTEAFF.

The chain uses TRBV11-2 and TRBJ2-3; the match to TRBD2 covers 10 bases. CDR1 is SGHAT, CDR2 FQNNGV, per germline. V gave up 3 bases and J gave up 1 base; unmatched junction bases: 7. The CDR3 has 17 amino acids. The CDR3 DNA is TGTGCCAGCAGCTTGGATAGCGGGGGGTTCGGCACAGATACGCAGTATTTT. It specifies CASSLDSGGFGTDTQYF.

The rearrangement joins TRBV28 to TRBJ1-2; D is uncertain. The CDR3 is 12 residues long. Germline V lookup: CDR1 MDHEN, CDR2 SYDVKM. Trimming pared 2 bases from V and 5 bases from J, leaving 6 bases between. CDR3 amino acids: CASSLAPYGYTF. For the CDR3, the DNA is TGTGCCAGCAGTTTAGCCCCGTATGGCTACACCTTC.

As concerns this clone: At one of its ends the junction is not consistent with the germline gene, which may arise from a read error. This chain joins TRBV7-7 and TRBJ2-2; 11 bases agree with TRBD2. The CDR3 consists of 17 residues. Germline values: CDR1 SSHAT, CDR2 FNYEAQ (reference sequence). The CDR3 is CASRPSGGRRDTGELFF. In DNA, the CDR3 is TGTGCTAGCAGGCCTAGCGGGGGGAGAAGGGACACCGGGGAGCTGTTTTTT.

The rearrangement links TRBV27 to TRBJ2-1; D remains ambiguous. The ends were cut back, 2 bases at V and 6 bases at J, with 14 bases in the middle. CDR3 size: 15 residues. The germline V gene encodes CDR1 MNHEY and CDR2 SMNVEV (reference sequence). The CDR3 bases are TGTGCCAGCAGTTTAGTCCCATGGATTACCAATGAGCAGTTCTTC. Its protein product is CASSLVPWITNEQFF.

This clone has only one observation. V gene TRBV3-1 (or the pseudogene TRBV3-2) combines with J gene TRBJ1-1; D unresolved. The ends were cut back, 1 base at V and 1 base at J, with 4 bases in the middle. The CDR3 loop spans 13 amino acids. From germline, CDR1 is LGHDT and CDR2 YNNKEL (reference sequence). This CDR3 is CASSQVGNTEAFF. The CDR3 DNA reads as TGTGCCAGCAGCCAAGTGGGGAACACTGAAGCTTTCTTT.

This rearrangement joins TRBV7-2 to TRBJ1-4, with a weak D call TRBD1 (6 bases). The V gene's germline CDR1 is SGHTA and CDR2 FQGNSA. The CDR3 sequence is 14 residues long. The V end was cut by 2 bases, the J end by 6 bases, with 10 bases between. CDR3 nucleotide sequence: TGTGCCAGCAGCTTAACAGGGTGGGATGAAAAACTGTTTTTT. Amino acid sequence: CASSLTGWDEKLFF.

The chain joins TRBV30 to TRBJ2-7; TRBD1 matches 10 bases. V trimming: 5 bases; J trimming: 1 base; junction bases outside the gene matches: 5. There are 14 residues in the CDR3. CDR1 and CDR2 from the germline V gene are GTSNPN and SVGIG (reference sequence). The CDR3 reads CAWDRTGGSYEQYF. CDR3 coding DNA: TGTGCCTGGGATAGGACAGGGGGGTCCTACGAGCAGTACTTC.

The V call is TRBV18, the J call TRBJ1-5, with 8 bases aligning to TRBD1. Germline V CDR1 and CDR2: KGHSH, LQKENI. This CDR3 is 15 amino acids long. Trimming at V came to 3 bases and at J to 3 bases, leaving 4 bases not matched to a gene. DNA for the CDR3: TGTGCCAGCTCACCCGGGACAGGAGTCAATCAGCCCCAGCATTTT. Protein: CASSPGTGVNQPQHF.

V usage is TRBV3-1 (or the pseudogene TRBV3-2) and J usage is TRBJ1-6, with D maybe TRBD1 (6 bases). CDR1 is LGHDT and CDR2 is YNNKEL in the germline V gene (reference sequence). Trimming pared 3 bases from V and 8 bases from J, leaving 17 bases between. CDR3 size: 16 residues. The CDR3 spells CASSQGDTGMDSPLHF. CDR3 DNA sequence: TGTGCCAGCAGCCAGGGGGATACAGGGATGGATTCACCCCTCCACTTT.

CDR3 protein: CASSVDRAETQYF. CDR3 nucleotides: TGTGCCAGCAGCGTGGACAGGGCAGAGACCCAGTACTTC. The chain couples TRBV11-2 to TRBJ2-5; 8 bases fit TRBD1. V dropped 5 bases and J dropped 4; count of bases not matched to a gene: 3. The germline gives CDR1 SGHAT, CDR2 FQNNGV. The CDR3 runs to 13 residues.

This clone was counted only a few times. CDR3 protein: CASSEGTAPEAFF. Written as DNA, the CDR3 is TGTGCCAGCAGCGAAGGGACAGCTCCTGAAGCTTTCTTT. V is TRBV9 and J is TRBJ1-1; 7 bases fit TRBD1. The CDR3 spans 13 residues. The junction had 5 bases not matched to a gene; V was cut back by 3 bases and J by 6 bases. Germline V gene sequence: CDR1 SGDLS, CDR2 YYNGEE.

V usage is TRBV11-2 and J usage is TRBJ2-1; 9 positions match TRBD1. Trimming at V came to 3 bases and at J to 8 bases, leaving 20 bases not matched to a gene. The CDR3 consists of 19 residues. From germline, CDR1 is SGHAT and CDR2 FQNNGV. DNA of the CDR3: TGTGCCAGCAGCTTCGGTAGGGGACAGGGACGATTTGGGTATCATGAGCAGTTCTTC. It specifies CASSFGRGQGRFGYHEQFF.

The chain combines TRBV3-1 (or the pseudogene TRBV3-2) with TRBJ1-1; 7 bases are shared with TRBD1. CDR1 is LGHDT, CDR2 YNNKEL, per germline (reference sequence). This CDR3 comprises 17 residues. The V segment lost 1 base and the J segment 7 bases; nucleotides outside the gene matches: 15. CDR3 protein: CASSQVPLTGRTDEAFF. The CDR3 nucleotides are TGTGCCAGCAGCCAAGTCCCCCTGACAGGGCGGACGGATGAAGCTTTCTTT.

J is TRBJ2-1 and V is TRBV10-3; 7 bases match TRBD2. V was pared by 0 bases and J by 7 bases, with 6 bases of the junction left unmatched. Per the germline V gene, CDR1 is ENHRY and CDR2 is SYGVKD. The CDR3 contains 15 residues. The DNA of the CDR3 is TGTGCCATCAGTGAGTCGGGAGGGGCTCGGAATGAGCAGTTCTTC. Protein product: CAISESGGARNEQFF.

The genes are TRBV6-4 and TRBJ1-1; 12 bases line up with TRBD1. Germline CDR1 MRHNA, CDR2 SNTAGT. V trimming: 6 bases; J trimming: 1 base; junction bases outside the gene matches: 6. This CDR3 contains 16 residues. In DNA, the CDR3 is TGTGCCAGCAGACCGGGACAGGGGGCGGGGAACACTGAAGCTTTCTTT. Protein sequence: CASRPGQGAGNTEAFF.

V is TRBV5-4 and J is TRBJ2-7, with 7 bases identical to TRBD1. Trimming removed 3 bases from V and 0 bases from J; junction bases left unmatched: 6. The CDR3 contains 15 residues. Looked up from germline, CDR1 is SGHNT and CDR2 is YYREEE (reference sequence). CDR3 amino acids: CASSSVRDSSYEQYV. The CDR3 bases are TGTGCCAGCAGCTCAGTCCGGGACAGCTCCTACGAGCAGTACGTC.

V gene TRBV7-8 combines with J gene TRBJ2-3; a possible D gene is TRBD1 (8 bases). The CDR3 is made up of 23 amino acids. V dropped 5 bases and J dropped 5 bases, with 41 bases sitting between them. Germline assignment: CDR1 SGHVS and CDR2 FQNEAQ. The DNA for the CDR3 is TGTGCCAGCAGCCGCCCCCGGGACAGGCTCTCCGGGGTGCGGGGGCTGGTTGGAGATACGCAGTATTTT. Protein product: CASSRPRDRLSGVRGLVGDTQYF. The full variable domain, its missing parts supplied by reference TRBV7-8 and TRBJ2-3, is GAGVSQSPRYKVAKRGQDVALRCDPISGHVSLFWYQQALGQGPEFLTYFQNEAQLDKSGLPSDRFFAERPEGSVSTLKIQRTQQEDSAVYLCASSRPRDRLSGVRGLVGDTQYFGPGTRLTVL.

The V gene is TRBV7-3, the J gene TRBJ1-5; 8 bases are a match to TRBD1. The CDR3 consists of 17 residues. Germline CDR1 is SGHTA and CDR2 is FQGTGA. V lost 3 bases, J lost 6 bases, and 13 bases stayed unmatched. As DNA, the CDR3 is TGTGCCAGCAGCTTCGGCAGGGGGCCTATCTGGTTTCAGCCCCAGCATTTT. Translating it yields CASSFGRGPIWFQPQHF. Complete variable domain (other parts from reference TRBV7-3 and TRBJ1-5): GAGVSQTPSNKVTEKGKYVELRCDPISGHTALYWYRQSLGQGPEFLIYFQGTGAADDSGLPNDRFFAVRPEGSVSTLKIQRTERGDSAVYLCASSFGRGPIWFQPQHFGDGTRLSIL.

The chain couples TRBV12-3 or TRBV12-4 to TRBJ1-1; the match to TRBD1 covers 8 bases. This CDR3 has 13 residues. V dropped 3 bases and J dropped 4; count of bases not matched to a gene: 1. The CDR3 here is CASSLQGATEAFF. DNA for the CDR3: TGTGCCAGCAGTTTGCAGGGGGCCACTGAAGCTTTCTTT.

The V gene is TRBV10-3, the J gene TRBJ2-2; the D gene is possibly TRBD1 (6 bases). CDR1 is ENHRY and CDR2 is SYGVKD in the germline V gene. The CDR3 loop spans 14 amino acids. Trimming cost V 3 bases and J 4 bases, with 9 bases left between them. DNA of the CDR3: TGTGCCATCAGTGAAGGACAGCTCACCGGGGAGCTGTTTTTT. Its translation: CAISEGQLTGELFF.

The V gene is TRBV2, the J gene TRBJ1-5, with a tentative D call TRBD1 (6 bases). Trimming pared 8 bases from V and 7 bases from J, leaving 15 bases between. CDR1 and CDR2 from the germline V gene are SNHLY and FYNNEI. The CDR3 contains 13 residues. CDR3 loop: CASGGQPQQPQHF. The CDR3, as DNA: TGTGCCAGCGGGGGGCAACCTCAGCAGCCCCAGCATTTT.

The J gene is TRBJ1-2, the V gene TRBV18; 8 positions agree with TRBD1. Trimming cost V 3 bases and J 3 bases; bases outside gene matches: 6. CDR3 length: 15 amino acids. Germline V lookup: CDR1 KGHSH, CDR2 LQKENI. The chain's CDR3 is CASSPTQGADYGYTF. In nucleotides, the CDR3 is TGTGCCAGCTCACCGACCCAGGGGGCTGACTATGGCTACACCTTC.

The chain couples TRBV6-1 to TRBJ1-4; possible D gene TRBD1, 6 bases. The CDR3 has 16 residues. The ends were cut back, 0 bases at V and 5 bases at J, with 13 bases in the middle. Looked up from germline, CDR1 is MNHNS and CDR2 is SASEGT. The CDR3 reads CASSEARTAVNEKLFF. CDR3 DNA sequence: TGTGCCAGCAGTGAAGCCAGGACAGCGGTCAATGAAAAACTGTTTTTT.

The chain recombines TRBV2 with TRBJ2-3; TRBD1 aligns across 10 bases. J lost 4 bases, V lost 5 bases, and 6 bases had no gene match. CDR1 is SNHLY, CDR2 FYNNEI, per germline. The CDR3 is 15 residues long. The CDR3 DNA sequence: TGTGCCAGCAGTCCGAAGACAGGGGGCGCAGATACGCAGTATTTT. It encodes CASSPKTGGADTQYF.

This clone is a singleton in its sample. The V gene is TRBV6-5, the J gene TRBJ2-7; D is unresolved. Germline assignment: CDR1 MNHEY and CDR2 SVGAGI. Trimming cost V 8 bases and J 3 bases, with 17 bases left between them. The CDR3 contains 14 residues. The CDR3 loop reads CASRGLGESYEQYV. The CDR3 DNA sequence: TGTGCCAGCCGAGGATTAGGTGAAAGCTACGAGCAGTACGTC.